The 12 T cell receptor beta chains below come from one sample, sequenced in a study of blood T cell repertoires in COVID-19. Repertoires were generated with immunoSEQ multiplex PCR, while TCRdb's copy carries only in-frame clones and drops some. This sample has approximately 250,000 clones; 80% to 90% occur once, and the top ten carry about an eighth. The sequenced sample was peripheral blood. The receptors originated from a woman aged 70 to 79 with COVID-19, enrolled during active disease.

This clone has only a few counts. The chain recombines TRBV5-4 with TRBJ2-2, with D possibly matching TRBD1 (5 bases). Germline CDR1 SGHNT, CDR2 YYREEE (reference sequence). CDR3 length: 15 residues. Trimming shortened V by 1 base and J by 4 bases, and 11 bases separated the two germline ends. CDR3 nucleotides: TGTGCCAGCAGCTTGTCAGGGTTGGGCACCGGGGAGCTGTTTTTT. As protein: CASSLSGLGTGELFF.

The chain employs TRBV6-4 and TRBJ2-1; 7 bases are shared with TRBD2. Germline V lookup: CDR1 MRHNA, CDR2 SNTAGT. V was clipped by 0 bases and J by 10 bases; unmatched bases: 3. This CDR3 contains 13 residues. CDR3 bases: TGTGCCAGCAGTGACTCGGAGCGGGGAGAGCAGTTCTTC. This gives the protein CASSDSERGEQFF.

This clone is a singleton in its sample. V and J are TRBV6-2 or TRBV6-3 and TRBJ2-5; D not certain. V shed 0 bases and J shed 3 bases, with 5 bases lying between them. In germline, CDR1 is MNHEY, CDR2 SVGEGT. The CDR3 consists of 13 residues. DNA of the CDR3: TGTGCCAGCAGTTACTCGAGTGAAGAGACCCAGTACTTC. It yields the protein CASSYSSEETQYF.

The chain joins TRBV12-5 to TRBJ2-1, with D hard to call. The ends were cut back, 0 bases at V and 0 bases at J, with 9 bases in the middle. CDR1 and CDR2 from the germline V gene are LGHNT and FRNRAP. The CDR3 has 16 residues. CDR3 protein: CASGLVISSSYNEQFF. In DNA form, the CDR3 reads TGTGCTAGTGGTTTGGTAATCAGTTCCTCCTACAATGAGCAGTTCTTC.

DNA for the CDR3: TGTGCCAGCAGTAAAGGTAATTCGGGTCAGCCCCAGCATTTT. Amino acids: CASSKGNSGQPQHF. The gene calls are TRBV27 and TRBJ1-5; no definite D call. This CDR3 is 14 amino acids long. CDR1 MNHEY and CDR2 SMNVEV come from the germline V gene (reference sequence). Trimming shortened V by 5 bases and J by 6 bases, and 14 bases separated the two germline ends.

V gene TRBV7-9 combines with J gene TRBJ1-1, with TRBD1 identical over 7 bases. From germline, CDR1 is SEHNR and CDR2 FQNEAQ (reference sequence). The CDR3 is made up of 14 amino acids. The junction had 3 bases not matched to a gene; V was cut back by 1 base and J by 4 bases. The CDR3 reads CASSLGAGGTEAFF. For the CDR3, the DNA is TGTGCCAGCAGCTTAGGGGCAGGGGGCACTGAAGCTTTCTTT.

This rearrangement joins TRBV3-1 (or the pseudogene TRBV3-2) to TRBJ2-1; a possible D gene is TRBD1 (6 bases). CDR3 length: 15 residues. Germline lookup yields CDR1 LGHDT and CDR2 YNNKEL (reference sequence). V was shortened by 1 base and J by 2 bases, with 9 bases between the two germline ends. CDR3 loop: CASSQAGVPYNEQFF. CDR3 bases: TGTGCCAGCAGCCAAGCAGGGGTTCCCTACAATGAGCAGTTCTTC.

The chain recombines TRBV7-2 with TRBJ2-5; 7 nucleotides match TRBD2. V gave up 4 bases and J gave up 4 bases; unmatched junction bases: 6. Germline CDR1 SGHTA, CDR2 FQGNSA. The CDR3 runs 14 residues. CDR3 sequence reads: CASSSGLVGETQYF. CDR3 in DNA: TGTGCCAGCAGCTCCGGACTAGTGGGAGAGACCCAGTACTTC.

The CDR3 here is CASSQQNGQGGETQYF. DNA of the CDR3: TGTGCCAGCAGCCAACAAAACGGACAGGGAGGGGAGACCCAGTACTTC. This rearrangement joins TRBV3-1 (or the pseudogene TRBV3-2) to TRBJ2-5, with D tentatively TRBD1 (8 bases). Germline V gene sequence: CDR1 LGHDT, CDR2 YNNKEL (reference sequence). Trimming took 2 bases from V and 5 from J, leaving 18 bases between them. CDR3 length equals 16 residues.

As regards this clone: The final CDR3 position lacks the conserved phenylalanine or tryptophan, pointing to a likely read error. Because the CDR3's place on the DNA is in doubt, the DNA is left out and the CDR3 is given as listed by TCRdb. CDR3 residues: CASSAGAGRT. The chain links TRBV5-1 to TRBJ1-2. CDR1 SGHRS and CDR2 YFSETQ come from the germline V gene. The CDR3 has 10 residues if both end residues are counted.

Concerning this clone: The sample holds other DNA sequences that translate to the same CDR3. The chain joins TRBV5-6 to TRBJ2-7; perhaps TRBD2 as D (5 bases). This CDR3 has 13 amino acids. Deletions cut 4 bases from V and 3 bases from J, with 11 bases between. Germline V gene lookup returns CDR1 SGHDT and CDR2 YYEEEE. CDR3 region: CASSGRTGYEQYF. As DNA, the CDR3 is TGTGCCAGCAGCGGACGGACTGGCTACGAGCAGTACTTC.

This chain links TRBV10-3 with TRBJ1-2; D perhaps matches TRBD1 (5 bases). With 8 bases removed from V and 4 bases from J, the gap between germline ends came to 14 bases. Germline V gives CDR1 ENHRY, CDR2 SYGVKD. The CDR3 contains 13 residues. The CDR3: CAIGPGILYGYTF. DNA for the CDR3: TGTGCCATCGGCCCAGGGATCCTCTATGGCTACACCTTC.